Here is one TCR beta chain with its context. Antigen specificity is unknown. The data derive from a study of CXCR3-negative and CXCR3-positive naive CD8 T cells. With UMI labels, 5' RACE was used to prepare the TRB cDNA libraries. With the 5' RACE reads reprocessed, TCRdb shows one record per CDR3 protein and no DNA. Its table lists over 50,000 distinct CDR3 sequences. This CDR3 is built from 13 residues. Germline values: CDR1 DFQATT, CDR2 SNEGSKA (reference sequence). Study findings and constraints: With respect to TRBV-TRBJ usage, naive CXCR3-negative and CXCR3-positive cells were similar; memory differed. Naive cells positive for CXCR3 carried more hydrophobic TRB CDR3s than CXCR3-negative ones.

This receptor was taken from a human donor in good health. Some clones in this sample may be carry-over from other donors' samples. The sequencing sample was made of naive CXCR3+ CD8+ T cells from blood. Described subset: CD45RO-CCR7+CD27+CD95- naive CD8+ T cells expressing CXCR3 (TNR3+). This chain links TRBV20-1 with TRBJ2-7; checking the TCRdb D call of TRBD2 is not possible without DNA. The CDR3 loop reads CSASTSGPYEQYF.